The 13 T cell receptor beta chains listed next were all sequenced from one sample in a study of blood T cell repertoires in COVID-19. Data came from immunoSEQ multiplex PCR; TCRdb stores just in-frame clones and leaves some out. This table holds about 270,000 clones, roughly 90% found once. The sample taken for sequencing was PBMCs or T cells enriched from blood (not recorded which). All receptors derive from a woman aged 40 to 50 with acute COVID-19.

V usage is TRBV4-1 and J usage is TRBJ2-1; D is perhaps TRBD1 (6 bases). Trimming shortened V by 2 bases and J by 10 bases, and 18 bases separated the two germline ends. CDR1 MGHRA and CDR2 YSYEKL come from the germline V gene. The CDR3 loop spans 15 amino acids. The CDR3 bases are TGCGCCAGCAGCCAACGGGACACGGGTATAACCGAGCAGTTCTTC. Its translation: CASSQRDTGITEQFF.

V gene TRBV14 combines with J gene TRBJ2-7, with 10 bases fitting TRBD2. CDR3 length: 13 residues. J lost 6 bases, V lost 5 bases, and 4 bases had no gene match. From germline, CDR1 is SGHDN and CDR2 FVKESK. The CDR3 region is CASSALAGGEQYF. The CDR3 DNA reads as TGTGCCAGCAGCGCCTTAGCGGGAGGCGAGCAGTACTTC.

The CDR3, as DNA: TGCGCCAGCAGCTTCTCGGGGGGAGAAGGCTACACCTTC. This translates into CASSFSGGEGYTF. V and J are TRBV5-1 and TRBJ1-2; a weak D match, TRBD1 (5 bases). V gave up 2 bases and J gave up 8 bases, with 13 bases separating them. The germline V gene encodes CDR1 SGHRS and CDR2 YFSETQ. The CDR3 totals 13 residues.

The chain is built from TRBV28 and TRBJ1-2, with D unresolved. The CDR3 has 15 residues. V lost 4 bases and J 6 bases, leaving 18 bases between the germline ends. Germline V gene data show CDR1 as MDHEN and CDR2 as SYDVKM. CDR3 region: CASSSWSDIKNGYTF. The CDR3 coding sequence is TGTGCCAGCAGTTCGTGGAGTGATATTAAAAATGGCTACACCTTC.

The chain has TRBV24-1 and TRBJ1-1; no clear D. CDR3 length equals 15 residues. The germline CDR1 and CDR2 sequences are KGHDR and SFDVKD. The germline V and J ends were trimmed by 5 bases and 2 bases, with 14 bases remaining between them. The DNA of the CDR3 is TGTGCCACCAGTGGGGCAGAAAGAGACAACACTGAAGCTTTCTTT. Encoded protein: CATSGAERDNTEAFF.

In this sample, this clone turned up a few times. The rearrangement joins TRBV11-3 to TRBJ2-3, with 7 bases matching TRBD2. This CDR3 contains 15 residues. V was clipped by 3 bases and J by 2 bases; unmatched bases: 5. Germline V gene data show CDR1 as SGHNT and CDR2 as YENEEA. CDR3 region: CASSLGGTNTDTQYF. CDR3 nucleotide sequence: TGTGCCAGCAGCTTGGGAGGGACCAACACAGATACGCAGTATTTT.

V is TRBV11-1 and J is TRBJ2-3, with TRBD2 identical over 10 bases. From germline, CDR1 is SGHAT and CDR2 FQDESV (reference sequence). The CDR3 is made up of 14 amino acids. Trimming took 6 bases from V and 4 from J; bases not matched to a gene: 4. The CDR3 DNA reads TGTGCCAGCAGGATAGCGGGGGGTGCAGATACGCAGTATTTT. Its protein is CASRIAGGADTQYF.

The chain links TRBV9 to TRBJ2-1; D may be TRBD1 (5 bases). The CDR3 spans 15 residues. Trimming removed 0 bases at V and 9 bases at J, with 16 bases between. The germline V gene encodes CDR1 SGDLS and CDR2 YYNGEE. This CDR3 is CASSVDVRVGTEQFF. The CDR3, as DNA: TGTGCCAGCAGCGTAGACGTCAGGGTTGGTACTGAGCAGTTCTTC.

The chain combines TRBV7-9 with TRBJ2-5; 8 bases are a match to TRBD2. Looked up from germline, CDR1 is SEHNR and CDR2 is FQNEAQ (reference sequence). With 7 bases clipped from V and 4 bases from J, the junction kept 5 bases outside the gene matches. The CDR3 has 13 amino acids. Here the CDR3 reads CASTPGGGETQYF. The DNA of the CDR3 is TGTGCCAGCACCCCCGGGGGGGGAGAGACCCAGTACTTC.

CDR3 sequence: CASSLRDRYTDTQYF. As DNA, the CDR3 is TGTGCCAGCAGCTTAAGGGACAGATACACAGATACGCAGTATTTT. This sequence joins TRBV7-6 and TRBJ2-3, with 7 positions matching TRBD1. Germline V lookup: CDR1 SGHVS, CDR2 FNYEAQ. The CDR3 consists of 15 residues. The V segment lost 2 bases and the J segment 2 bases; nucleotides outside the gene matches: 4. The whole variable domain, filled in from reference TRBV7-6 and TRBJ2-3, reads GAGVSQSPRYKVTKRGQDVALRCDPISGHVSLYWYRQALGQGPEFLTYFNYEAQQDKSGLPNDRFSAERPEGSISTLTIQRTEQRDSAMYRCASSLRDRYTDTQYFGPGTRLTVL.

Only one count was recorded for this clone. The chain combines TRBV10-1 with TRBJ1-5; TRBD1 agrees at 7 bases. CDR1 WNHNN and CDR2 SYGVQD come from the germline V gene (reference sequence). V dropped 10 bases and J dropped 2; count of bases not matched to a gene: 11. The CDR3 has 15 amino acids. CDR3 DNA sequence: TGCGCCATCCACAGACAGGGTCGGGGCAATCAGCCCCAGCATTTT. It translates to CAIHRQGRGNQPQHF.

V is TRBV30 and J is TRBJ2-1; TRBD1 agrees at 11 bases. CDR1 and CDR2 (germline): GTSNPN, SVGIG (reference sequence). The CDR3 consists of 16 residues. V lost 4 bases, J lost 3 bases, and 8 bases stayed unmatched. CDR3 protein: CAWIRGGTGGYNEQFF. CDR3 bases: TGTGCCTGGATCCGAGGAGGGACAGGGGGCTACAATGAGCAGTTCTTC.

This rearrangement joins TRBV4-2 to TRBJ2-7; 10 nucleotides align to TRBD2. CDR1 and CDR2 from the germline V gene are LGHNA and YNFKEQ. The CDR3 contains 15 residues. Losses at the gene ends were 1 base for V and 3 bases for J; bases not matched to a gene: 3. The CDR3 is CASSQVSGGDYEQYF. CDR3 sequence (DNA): TGTGCCAGCAGCCAAGTCAGCGGGGGGGACTACGAGCAGTACTTC.